This T cell receptor beta chain was sequenced during a study of blood T cell repertoires in COVID-19. Across the study: The study drew acute and convalescent COVID-19 samples from the United States, Italy and Spain.

Study processing details: By means of reference gene primer amplification, nucleated cell counts were estimated. Libraries were prepared by immunoSEQ multiplex PCR; TCRdb keeps only in-frame clonotypes and omits some of them. D and trimming come from the DNA, and the V and J calls and clone size come from that table. The sample shows a few hundred thousand clones, about 90% of them seen only once. Participants, roughly 18 to 90 years old, spanned under 25 US areas. Donors of Cohort 3 who recovered were those that had two negative PCRs, clearance, or symptom resolution. Unmatched junction bases numbered 9, after V lost 6 bases and J lost 8 bases. This CDR3 region has 16 residues. CDR1 and CDR2 (germline): MNHEY, SMNVEV (reference sequence).

The chain combines TRBV27 with TRBJ2-1; 14 positions agree with TRBD2. The sequence came from a woman between 25 and 40 years old who had recovered from COVID-19. The sequenced sample consisted of PBMCs or T cells enriched from blood (not recorded which). CDR3 amino acids: CASSPVGTSGRHEQFF. CDR3 in DNA: TGTGCCAGCAGCCCCGTGGGGACTAGCGGGAGACATGAGCAGTTCTTC.